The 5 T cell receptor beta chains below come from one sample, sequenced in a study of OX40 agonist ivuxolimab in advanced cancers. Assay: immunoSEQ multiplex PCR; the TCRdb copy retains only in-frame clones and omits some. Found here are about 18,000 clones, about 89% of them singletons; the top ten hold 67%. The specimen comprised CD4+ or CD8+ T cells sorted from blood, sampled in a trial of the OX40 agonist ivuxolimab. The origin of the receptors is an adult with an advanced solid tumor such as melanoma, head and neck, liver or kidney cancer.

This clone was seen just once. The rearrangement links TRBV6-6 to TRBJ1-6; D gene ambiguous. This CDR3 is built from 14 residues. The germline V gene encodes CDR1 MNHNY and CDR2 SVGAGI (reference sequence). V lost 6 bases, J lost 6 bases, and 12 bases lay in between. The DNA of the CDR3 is TGTGCCAGCAGCCACGGCCAGGCTAATTCACCCCTCCACTTT. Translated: CASSHGQANSPLHF.

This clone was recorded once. In nucleotides, the CDR3 is TGTGCCAGCAGCTTGGCTCTAGGGGCATACGAGCAGTACTTC. Translation gives CASSLALGAYEQYF. V usage is TRBV7-2 and J usage is TRBJ2-7, with a possible D match to TRBD1 (5 bases). Germline V gene data show CDR1 as SGHTA and CDR2 as FQGNSA. The length of the CDR3 is 14 residues. V lost 3 bases to trimming and J lost 4 bases, with 13 bases between them.

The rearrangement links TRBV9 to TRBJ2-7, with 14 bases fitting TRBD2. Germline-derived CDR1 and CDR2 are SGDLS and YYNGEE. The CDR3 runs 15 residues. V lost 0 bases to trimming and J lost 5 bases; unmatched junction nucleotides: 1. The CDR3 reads CASSVGGLAGDEQYF. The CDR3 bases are TGTGCCAGCAGCGTAGGGGGACTAGCGGGAGACGAGCAGTACTTC. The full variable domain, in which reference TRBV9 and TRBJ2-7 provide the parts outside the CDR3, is DSGVTQTPKHLITATGQRVTLRCSPRSGDLSVYWYQQSLDQGLQFLIQYYNGEERAKGNILERFSAQQFPDLHSELNLSSLELGDSALYFCASSVGGLAGDEQYFGPGTRLTVT.

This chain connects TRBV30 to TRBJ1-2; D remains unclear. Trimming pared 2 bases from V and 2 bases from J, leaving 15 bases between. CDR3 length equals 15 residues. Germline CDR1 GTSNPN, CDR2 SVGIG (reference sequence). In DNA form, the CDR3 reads TGTGCCTGGAGTTTACGGCGAACAGAGAACTATGGCTACACCTTC. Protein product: CAWSLRRTENYGYTF.

The chain's CDR3 is CASSQEGTGVNTGELFF. CDR3 bases: TGCGCCAGCAGCCAAGAAGGGACAGGGGTGAACACCGGGGAGCTGTTTTTT. The chain recombines TRBV4-3 with TRBJ2-2; 10 nucleotides line up with TRBD1. The germline gives CDR1 LGHNA, CDR2 YSLEER. CDR3 length equals 17 residues. V lost 0 bases to trimming and J lost 1 base; unmatched junction nucleotides: 2.